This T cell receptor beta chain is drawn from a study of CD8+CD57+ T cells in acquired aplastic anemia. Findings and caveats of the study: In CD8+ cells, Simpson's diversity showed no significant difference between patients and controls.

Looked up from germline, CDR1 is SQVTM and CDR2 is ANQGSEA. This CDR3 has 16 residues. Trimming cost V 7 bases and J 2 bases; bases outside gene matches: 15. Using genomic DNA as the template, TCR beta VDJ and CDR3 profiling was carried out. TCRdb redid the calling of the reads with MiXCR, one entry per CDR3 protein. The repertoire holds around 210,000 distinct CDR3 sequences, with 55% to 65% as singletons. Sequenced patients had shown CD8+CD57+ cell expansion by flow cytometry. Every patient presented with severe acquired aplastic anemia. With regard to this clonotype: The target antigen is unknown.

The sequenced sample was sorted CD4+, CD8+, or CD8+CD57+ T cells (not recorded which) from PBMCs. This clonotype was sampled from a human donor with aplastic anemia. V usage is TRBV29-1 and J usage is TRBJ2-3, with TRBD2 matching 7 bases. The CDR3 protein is CSASQLATQHTDTQYF. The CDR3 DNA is TGCAGCGCTAGTCAACTAGCGACCCAGCACACAGATACGCAGTATTTT.